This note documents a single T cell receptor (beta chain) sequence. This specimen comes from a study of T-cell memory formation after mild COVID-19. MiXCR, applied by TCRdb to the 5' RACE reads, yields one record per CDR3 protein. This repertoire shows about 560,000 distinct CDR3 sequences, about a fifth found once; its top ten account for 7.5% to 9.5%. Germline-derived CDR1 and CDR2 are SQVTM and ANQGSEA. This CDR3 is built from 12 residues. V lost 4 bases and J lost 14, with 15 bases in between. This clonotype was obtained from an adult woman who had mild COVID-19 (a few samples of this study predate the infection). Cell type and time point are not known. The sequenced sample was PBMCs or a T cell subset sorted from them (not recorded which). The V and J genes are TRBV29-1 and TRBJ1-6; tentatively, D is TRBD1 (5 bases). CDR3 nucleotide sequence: TGCAGCGTTGGGGTGGGGCGAGAGGCCCTCCACTTT. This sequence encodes CSVGVGREALHF.